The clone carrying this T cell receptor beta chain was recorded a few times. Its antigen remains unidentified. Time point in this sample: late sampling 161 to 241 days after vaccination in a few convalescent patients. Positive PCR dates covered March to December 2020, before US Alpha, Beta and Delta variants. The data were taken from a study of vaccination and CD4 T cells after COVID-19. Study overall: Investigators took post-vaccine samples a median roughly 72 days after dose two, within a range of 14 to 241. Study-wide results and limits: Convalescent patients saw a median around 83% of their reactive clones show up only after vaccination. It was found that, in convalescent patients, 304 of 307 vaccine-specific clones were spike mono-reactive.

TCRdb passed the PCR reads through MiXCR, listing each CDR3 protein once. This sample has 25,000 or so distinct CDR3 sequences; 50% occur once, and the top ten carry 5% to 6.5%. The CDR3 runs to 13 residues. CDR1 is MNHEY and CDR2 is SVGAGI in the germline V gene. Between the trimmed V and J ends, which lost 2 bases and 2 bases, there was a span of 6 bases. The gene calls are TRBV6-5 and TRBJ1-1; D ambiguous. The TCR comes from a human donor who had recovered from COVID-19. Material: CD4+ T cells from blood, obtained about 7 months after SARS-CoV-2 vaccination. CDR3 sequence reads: CASSYSFNTEAFF. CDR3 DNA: TGTGCCAGCAGTTACAGTTTCAACACTGAAGCTTTCTTT.